The 14 T cell receptor beta chains below were found in one sample sequenced in a study of CD8+ T cells in alopecia areata. Treatment meaning: oral pan-JAK inhibitor, 5-10 mg twice daily. The sequencing template was cDNA reverse transcribed from extracted RNA. Measured with immunoSEQ multiplex PCR; TCRdb has only the in-frame clones, and not every one. Among 110,000 or so clones, 45% to 65% were seen once, and the ten largest hold about 3.3%. This specimen consisted of CD4+ T cells sorted from blood, obtained at week 24, from a patient treated with tofacitinib. Receptors originate from a human donor with alopecia areata.

The J gene is TRBJ1-1, the V gene TRBV30, with D perhaps TRBD1 (6 bases). Germline CDR1 GTSNPN, CDR2 SVGIG (reference sequence). Trimming shortened V by 4 bases and J by 1 base, and 13 bases separated the two germline ends. There are 14 residues in the CDR3. In DNA form, the CDR3 reads TGTGCCTGGACCGCCGGGACAAAGAACACTGAAGCTTTCTTT. Translating gives CAWTAGTKNTEAFF. Full variable domain (remainder filled in from reference TRBV30 and TRBJ1-1): SQTIHQWPATLVQPVGSPLSLECTVEGTSNPNLYWYRQAAGRGLQLLFYSVGIGQISSEVPQNLSASRPQDRQFILSSKKLLLSDSGFYLCAWTAGTKNTEAFFGQGTRLTVV.

With regard to this clone: This specimen includes other DNA sequences encoding the same CDR3. The rearrangement links TRBV18 to TRBJ1-4, with 8 bases lining up with TRBD1. Germline V gene lookup returns CDR1 KGHSH and CDR2 LQKENI. This CDR3 contains 14 residues. V lost 3 bases and J lost 7; bases outside the gene matches: 4. CDR3 sequence reads: CASSPGQEAEKLFF. The CDR3 bases are TGTGCCAGCTCACCGGGACAGGAAGCTGAAAAACTGTTTTTT.

The chain couples TRBV7-2 to TRBJ2-7; D remains unclear. The V end was cut by 1 base, the J end by 3 bases, with 4 bases between. Germline CDR1 is SGHTA and CDR2 is FQGNSA. This CDR3 contains 12 residues. CDR3 protein: CASSLGFYEQYF. The CDR3 DNA reads as TGTGCCAGCAGCTTAGGGTTCTACGAGCAGTACTTC.

This clone was seen more than once but under ten times. V and J are TRBV7-9 and TRBJ2-6, with 7 bases fitting TRBD1. The ends lost 4 bases at V and 2 bases at J; junction bases unmatched: 8. This CDR3 is 17 amino acids long. CDR1 and CDR2 (germline): SEHNR, FQNEAQ (reference sequence). The chain's CDR3 is CASSSNLGTAGANVLTF. CDR3 coding DNA: TGTGCCAGCAGCTCAAACCTAGGGACAGCTGGGGCCAACGTCCTGACTTTC.

This clone was counted only a few times. The chain carries TRBV19 and TRBJ2-5; the D is unclear. V was clipped by 5 bases and J by 5 bases, with 9 bases between them. Germline CDR1 LNHDA, CDR2 SQIVND (reference sequence). The CDR3 is 12 residues long. The CDR3 reads CASSPAGETQYF. DNA of the CDR3: TGTGCCAGTAGTCCGGCCGGGGAGACCCAGTACTTC.

The chain carries TRBV7-8 and TRBJ2-5; possible D gene TRBD2, 6 bases. V shed 3 bases and J shed 9 bases, with 11 bases lying between them. CDR1 and CDR2 from the germline V gene are SGHVS and FQNEAQ. This CDR3 is 12 amino acids long. The DNA for the CDR3 is TGTGCCAGCAGCTTGCTAGGCGGGGCCCAGTACTTC. It translates to CASSLLGGAQYF.

The chain has TRBV29-1 and TRBJ1-2, with D tentatively TRBD1 (5 bases). Between the trimmed V and J ends, which lost 4 bases and 2 bases, there was a span of 11 bases. The CDR3 length is 13 residues. Per germline, CDR1 SQVTM and CDR2 ANQGSEA. CDR3 protein: CSVVRGLNYGYTF. The CDR3 DNA reads TGCAGCGTTGTCCGGGGCTTGAACTATGGCTACACCTTC.

The rearrangement joins TRBV11-2 to TRBJ2-1; D uncertain. V lost 5 bases, J lost 0 bases, and 11 bases lay in between. The CDR3 has 15 residues. The V gene's germline CDR1 is SGHAT and CDR2 FQNNGV. The CDR3, as DNA: TGTGCCAGCAGCCCGGCGGCATACTCCTACAATGAGCAGTTCTTC. This sequence encodes CASSPAAYSYNEQFF.

V usage is TRBV10-3 and J usage is TRBJ2-3; TRBD2 aligns across 12 bases. CDR3 length equals 15 residues. Germline V CDR1 and CDR2: ENHRY, SYGVKD. V was pared by 6 bases and J by 4 bases, with 5 bases of the junction left unmatched. CDR3 amino acids: CAISLTSGGPDTQYF. CDR3 nucleotides: TGTGCCATCAGCCTTACTAGCGGGGGGCCAGATACGCAGTATTTT.

This chain connects TRBV18 to TRBJ2-7; D remains ambiguous. The V end lost 3 bases, the J end lost 5 bases, and 14 bases lay between the germline ends. Germline CDR1 and CDR2: KGHSH and LQKENI. The CDR3 consists of 14 residues. The CDR3: CASSPLYSLHEQYF. The CDR3 bases are TGTGCCAGCTCACCCTTATACTCCCTCCACGAGCAGTACTTC.

This clone came up a few times. The gene calls are TRBV7-2 and TRBJ1-2; a possible D gene is TRBD1 (5 bases). The V end lost 4 bases, the J end lost 8 bases, and 17 bases lay between the germline ends. Germline CDR1 reads SGHTA; CDR2 reads FQGNSA. The CDR3 contains 14 residues. The CDR3 reads CASSSTGPPGGYTF. Written as DNA, the CDR3 is TGTGCCAGCAGCTCAACAGGACCTCCCGGGGGCTACACCTTC.

A remark on this clone: Within the sample, other DNA sequences also encode this same CDR3. The chain links TRBV29-1 to TRBJ2-5, with D possibly TRBD1 on 6 matching bases. Germline CDR1 and CDR2: SQVTM and ANQGSEA. V lost 4 bases to trimming and J lost 2 bases, with 8 bases between them. The CDR3 sequence is 12 residues long. The CDR3 loop is CSVARGQETQYF. DNA of the CDR3: TGCAGCGTTGCCAGGGGACAAGAGACCCAGTACTTC. The full variable domain, completed using reference TRBV29-1 and TRBJ2-5, is SAVISQKPSRDICQRGTSLTIQCQVDSQVTMMFWYRQQPGQSLTLIATANQGSEATYESGFVIDKFPISRPNLTFSTLTVSNMSPEDSSIYLCSVARGQETQYFGPGTRLLVL.

The V and J genes are TRBV18 and TRBJ1-1, with D perhaps matching TRBD1 (5 bases). This CDR3 contains 14 residues. CDR1 is KGHSH, CDR2 LQKENI, per germline. Trimming removed 4 bases at V and 4 bases at J, with 13 bases between. The CDR3 protein is CASSLTGTGTEAFF. Here the CDR3 DNA reads TGTGCCAGCTCACTTACCGGGACGGGCACTGAAGCTTTCTTT.

J is TRBJ1-5 and V is TRBV2; D not certain. The CDR3 runs 14 residues. Germline V gene data show CDR1 as SNHLY and CDR2 as FYNNEI. Trimming took off 2 bases at V and 7 bases at J, with 12 bases between the two ends. CDR3 in amino acids: CASSERRAWQPQHF. CDR3 nucleotides: TGTGCCAGCAGTGAACGGAGGGCTTGGCAGCCCCAGCATTTT.